The present T cell receptor beta chain was sequenced within a study of T cells in Graves' hyperthyroidism and ophthalmopathy. This clonotype was seen at least ten times. Authors of the study amplified TCR beta CDR3 regions from RNA transcripts. First-round RT-PCR with HTBI primers amplified the TCR CDR3 region. Each CDR3 protein gets one entry after TCRdb re-called the multiplex PCR reads with MiXCR. Of 470,000 or so distinct CDR3 sequences in the sample, less than 25% were seen once. This receptor was obtained from a man between 18 and 29 years old with Graves' hyperthyroidism. Sequenced material: blood.

The CDR3 here is CASSYARGETQYF. CDR3 DNA: TGTGCCAGCAGTTACGCTAGAGGGGAGACCCAGTACTTC. The rearrangement uses TRBV6-5 and TRBJ2-5, with a weak D call TRBD2 (5 bases). Germline V CDR1 and CDR2: MNHEY, SVGAGI. CDR3 length: 13 residues. The V and J ends lost 2 bases and 5 bases respectively, with 9 bases between them.